The next 12 T cell receptor beta chains were all read from a single sample in a study of T cell repertoires in cytomegalovirus infection. MiXCR, applied by TCRdb to the reads, yields one record per CDR3 protein. The data contain 90,000 to 120,000 distinct CDR3 sequences, about 25% of them singletons. Sequences were obtained from CD8+ T cells from PBMCs. The source is a human donor in good health (CMV status not recorded). Some clones in this sample may be carry-over from other donors' samples.

This clonotype was counted at least ten times. The CDR3 DNA is TGTGCCAGCAGCCCAGGGGTGCCGCTTGAAGCTTTCTTT. This encodes CASSPGVPLEAFF. The rearrangement uses TRBV7-2 and TRBJ1-1; maybe TRBD1 (6 bases). The V gene lost 5 bases and the J gene lost 7 bases, with 14 bases spanning the gap. Per the germline V gene, CDR1 is SGHTA and CDR2 is FQGNSA. CDR3 length equals 13 residues.

The sample holds many counts of this clonotype. The chain recombines TRBV28 with TRBJ2-7; D assignment may be TRBD1 or TRBD2 (5 bases each). The germline gives CDR1 MDHEN, CDR2 SYDVKM. The V and J ends lost 2 bases and 5 bases respectively, with 13 bases between them. The CDR3 has 14 amino acids. CDR3 bases: TGTGCCAGCAGTTTACTTCGGGGCCCGAACGAGCAGTACTTC. This encodes CASSLLRGPNEQYF.

This clonotype was observed many times. This sequence joins TRBV7-8 and TRBJ2-7, with TRBD2 identical over 7 bases. After removal of 6 bases from V and 3 bases from J, the junction contained 8 bases not matched to a gene. The CDR3 contains 14 residues. In germline, CDR1 is SGHVS, CDR2 FQNEAQ. CDR3 DNA sequence: TGTGCCAGCAGTACGCGCGGCGGGGGCTACGAGCAGTACTTC. It encodes CASSTRGGGYEQYF.

This clonotype turned up a few times. V is TRBV29-1 and J is TRBJ1-1, with unresolved D. The germline V gene encodes CDR1 SQVTM and CDR2 ANQGSEA. The V end was cut by 7 bases, the J end by 5 bases, with 14 bases between. The CDR3 totals 12 residues. Here the CDR3 reads CSAEAQKTEAFF. The CDR3 coding sequence is TGCAGCGCCGAGGCCCAGAAGACTGAAGCTTTCTTT. Full variable domain (missing parts from reference TRBV29-1 and TRBJ1-1): SAVISQKPSRDICQRGTSLTIQCQVDSQVTMMFWYRQQPGQSLTLIATANQGSEATYESGFVIDKFPISRPNLTFSTLTVSNMSPEDSSIYLCSAEAQKTEAFFGQGTRLTVV.

The V call is TRBV28, the J call TRBJ1-2, with 9 positions matching TRBD1. Germline lookup yields CDR1 MDHEN and CDR2 SYDVKM. This CDR3 region has 14 residues. Trimming took 7 bases from V and 4 from J; bases not matched to a gene: 7. The CDR3 loop is CASTKTGGTYGYTF. In nucleotides, the CDR3 is TGTGCCAGCACCAAGACAGGGGGGACCTATGGCTACACCTTC.

The chain is built from TRBV7-9 and TRBJ2-1; a weak D match, TRBD1 (5 bases). This CDR3 spans 12 amino acids. CDR1 is SEHNR, CDR2 FQNEAQ, per germline (reference sequence). With 2 bases removed from V and 8 bases from J, the gap between germline ends came to 7 bases. CDR3 sequence: CASSLTGYEQFF. The CDR3 DNA is TGTGCCAGCAGCTTAACAGGCTATGAGCAGTTCTTC.

This clonotype was detected once. The rearrangement links TRBV28 to TRBJ2-1; perhaps TRBD1 as D (6 bases). The germline V gene encodes CDR1 MDHEN and CDR2 SYDVKM. This CDR3 is 15 amino acids long. V lost 2 bases to trimming and J lost 5 bases, with 13 bases between them. In DNA form, the CDR3 reads TGTGCCAGCAGTTTAACAGGGTTGGATAACAATGAGCAGTTCTTC. It yields the protein CASSLTGLDNNEQFF.

This clonotype appeared a few times. The CDR3 region has the DNA TGTGCCAGCAGTCGAGGGCCTTCTACAGGCTACACCTTC. This encodes CASSRGPSTGYTF. This chain links TRBV27 with TRBJ1-2; D is undetermined. Germline loops: CDR1 MNHEY, CDR2 SMNVEV (reference sequence). There are 13 residues in the CDR3. V lost 5 bases to trimming and J lost 8 bases, with 15 bases between them.

This clonotype was detected a few times. The chain has TRBV28 and TRBJ2-5; 8 nucleotides line up with TRBD1. The junction had 3 bases not matched to a gene; V was cut back by 5 bases and J by 4 bases. The germline CDR1 and CDR2 sequences are MDHEN and SYDVKM. The CDR3 sequence is 13 residues long. The CDR3 region has the DNA TGTGCCAGCAGTCCTACAGGGGGAGAGACCCAGTACTTC. Amino acid sequence: CASSPTGGETQYF.

This clonotype came up a few times. The gene calls are TRBV12-3 or TRBV12-4 and TRBJ2-4; D remains unclear. CDR3 length: 13 amino acids. Trimming removed 6 bases at V and 3 bases at J, with 9 bases between. CDR3 sequence reads: CASSHPGKNIQYF. In DNA form, the CDR3 reads TGTGCCAGCAGCCACCCGGGCAAAAACATTCAGTACTTC.

The J gene is TRBJ1-2, the V gene TRBV14; D may be TRBD1 (6 bases). CDR1 is SGHDN and CDR2 is FVKESK in the germline V gene. The CDR3 totals 13 residues. Trimming stripped 3 bases from V and 8 bases from J, with 13 bases between. The CDR3 protein is CASSQGGLSGYTF. CDR3 DNA sequence: TGTGCCAGCAGCCAGGGGGGCTTGAGCGGCTACACCTTC.

The chain is built from TRBV6-2 or TRBV6-3 and TRBJ2-2; 8 bases agree with TRBD2. CDR3 length: 16 residues. The V and J ends lost 5 bases and 5 bases, in that order; junction bases with no gene match: 10. Germline-derived CDR1 and CDR2 are MNHEY and SVGEGT. CDR3 nucleotides: TGTGCCAGCAGTCCCCGCCTGGCGGGGGGAACCGGGGAGCTGTTTTTT. As protein: CASSPRLAGGTGELFF.